This passage covers 2 T cell receptor beta chains from one sample sequenced in a study of T-cell reconstitution after alpha-beta-depleted transplantation in children. Preparation of the TCRbeta library involved a method that used unique molecular identifiers. TCRdb analysed the PCR reads with MiXCR anew, one entry per CDR3 protein. The data contain about 200,000 distinct CDR3 sequences, 6.6% of them singletons. The source material was PBMCs, sampled before TCRalphabeta/CD19-depleted stem cell transplant. These receptor sequences come from a boy younger than 10 with acute lymphoblastic leukemia, due to receive a stem cell transplant.

This clonotype was seen a handful of times. V is TRBV4-2 and J is TRBJ2-7; TRBD2 aligns across 16 bases. The CDR3 sequence is 19 residues long. In germline, CDR1 is LGHNA, CDR2 YNFKEQ. J lost 1 base, V lost 3 bases, and 9 bases had no gene match. The CDR3 protein is CASSHSPGLAGGRSYEQYF. The CDR3 DNA reads as TGTGCCAGCAGCCACTCTCCGGGACTAGCGGGAGGGCGGTCCTACGAGCAGTACTTC.

This clonotype was detected ten times or more. This chain joins TRBV4-2 and TRBJ2-5; D gene unclear. The ends were cut back, 2 bases at V and 5 bases at J, with 18 bases in the middle. Germline-derived CDR1 and CDR2 are LGHNA and YNFKEQ. This CDR3 is 16 amino acids long. The CDR3 loop is CASSQHQDRILETQYF. In DNA form, the CDR3 reads TGTGCCAGCAGCCAACATCAGGACCGGATCTTGGAGACCCAGTACTTC.